This T cell receptor beta chain was profiled in a study of response to subunit inactivated influenza vaccine. Findings and caveats of the study: That few new T cells are recruited by each seasonal influenza vaccination was the authors' suggestion.

One entry per CDR3 protein results from TCRdb running MiXCR on the RT-PCR reads. The sample lists 610,000 or so distinct CDR3 sequences, approximately 15% occurring once. The CDR3 loop spans 13 amino acids. Trimming shortened V by 6 bases and J by 3 bases, and 10 bases separated the two germline ends. This clonotype was found many times. The antigen is unknown. This material consisted of PBMCs from blood, taken approximately 12 days after vaccination. The chain carries TRBV12-3 or TRBV12-4 and TRBJ2-3, with D unclear. The receptor was derived from a man aged 50 or older who received an inactivated influenza vaccine. CDR3 in amino acids: CASSQRSTDTQYF. Written as DNA, the CDR3 is TGTGCCAGCAGCCAAAGGAGTACAGATACGCAGTATTTT.